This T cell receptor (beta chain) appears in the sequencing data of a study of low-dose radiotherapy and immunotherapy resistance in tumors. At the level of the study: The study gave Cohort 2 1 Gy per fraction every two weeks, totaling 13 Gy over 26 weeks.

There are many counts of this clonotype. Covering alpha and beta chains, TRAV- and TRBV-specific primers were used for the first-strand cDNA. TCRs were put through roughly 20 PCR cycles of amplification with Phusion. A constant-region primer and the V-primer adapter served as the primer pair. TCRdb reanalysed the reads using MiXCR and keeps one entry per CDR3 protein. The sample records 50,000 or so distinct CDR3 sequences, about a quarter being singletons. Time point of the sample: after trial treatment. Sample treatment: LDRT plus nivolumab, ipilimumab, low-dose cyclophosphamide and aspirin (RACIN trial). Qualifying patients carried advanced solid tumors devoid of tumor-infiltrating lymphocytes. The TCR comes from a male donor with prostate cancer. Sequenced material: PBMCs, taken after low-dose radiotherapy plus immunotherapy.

CDR3 region: CATSNIETQYF. CDR3 DNA sequence: TGTGCCACCAGCAATATAGAGACCCAGTACTTC. This chain links TRBV28 with TRBJ2-5; D is undetermined. Per germline, CDR1 MDHEN and CDR2 SYDVKM. V was cut by 10 bases and J by 4 bases, with 10 bases left in between. The CDR3 length is 11 residues.